These T cell receptor beta chains were read from a single sample in a study of patients and donors after allogeneic stem cell transplantation. MiXCR, run by TCRdb on the RT-PCR reads, gives a single entry per CDR3 protein. Of hundreds of thousands of distinct CDR3 sequences in the sample, less than 15% are singletons; the top ten hold roughly 12%. Sample: blood, either unsorted or a sorted T cell fraction (not recorded which). The receptors here all came from a human donor who was either an allogeneic HSCT recipient or a stem cell or donor lymphocyte infusion donor (not recorded which). It is not recorded whose cells these are; they may come from a transplant donor. Both conserved end residues are part of each CDR3. The order of the fields is D gene, J gene, V gene, clone size, CDR3 DNA, CDR3 protein. D genes are given only for firm matches. For some rows the clone size is stated as once, few or many, or as a class when expanded; others skip it.

D gene: TRBD1; J gene: TRBJ1-5; V gene: TRBV6-1; clone size: many; CDR3 DNA: TGTGCCAGCAGCTCAACAAGCAAGGGACAGGATCAGCCCCAGCATTTT; CDR3 protein: CASSSTSKGQDQPQHF
D gene: TRBD2; J gene: TRBJ2-2; V gene: TRBV12-3/TRBV12-4; clone size: few; CDR3 DNA: TGTGCCAGCAGTTACTGGGGACTAGCGGGACATACCGGGGAGCTGTTTTTT; CDR3 protein: CASSYWGLAGHTGELFF
D gene: .; J gene: TRBJ2-7; V gene: TRBV4-2; clone size: few; CDR3 DNA: TGTGCCAGCAGCCCCTCAGACTTGACAGGACTCTCCTACGAGCAGTACTTC; CDR3 protein: CASSPSDLTGLSYEQYF
D gene: .; J gene: TRBJ2-4; V gene: TRBV20-1; clone size: many; CDR3 DNA: TGCAGTGCTGGAGGGGGGCTAGCCAAAAACATTCAGTACTTC; CDR3 protein: CSAGGGLAKNIQYF
D gene: .; J gene: TRBJ2-4; V gene: TRBV27; clone size: many; CDR3 DNA: TGTGCCAGCAGTTCTTACGGGCAGGGAATTGGGAAAAACATTCAGTACTTC; CDR3 protein: CASSSYGQGIGKNIQYF
D gene: TRBD2; J gene: TRBJ2-1; V gene: TRBV4-3; clone size: .; CDR3 DNA: TGCGCCAGCAGCAATAGCGGGGGGGCCCACAATGAGCAGTTCTTC; CDR3 protein: CASSNSGGAHNEQFF
D gene: TRBD2; J gene: TRBJ2-3; V gene: TRBV20-1; clone size: .; CDR3 DNA: TGCAGTGCTAGAGTTGGGGCTAGCGGGAACACAGATACGCAGTATTTT; CDR3 protein: CSARVGASGNTDTQYF
D gene: .; J gene: TRBJ2-1; V gene: TRBV30; clone size: .; CDR3 DNA: TGTGCCTACCGGGACCGGGGATACAATGAGCAGTTCTTC; CDR3 protein: CAYRDRGYNEQFF
D gene: .; J gene: TRBJ2-7; V gene: TRBV20-1; clone size: many; CDR3 DNA: TGCAGTGCGCCGGGGCAGAGCGGATACGAGCAGTACTTC; CDR3 protein: CSAPGQSGYEQYF
D gene: TRBD1; J gene: TRBJ2-5; V gene: TRBV7-8; clone size: .; CDR3 DNA: TGTGCCAGCAGCTTGGGGACAGGGACGCAGACCCAGTACTTC; CDR3 protein: CASSLGTGTQTQYF
D gene: TRBD2; J gene: TRBJ2-3; V gene: TRBV6-4; clone size: many; CDR3 DNA: TGTGCCAGCAGTGACGGGCCAGCGGGAGGGGATACGCAGTATTTT; CDR3 protein: CASSDGPAGGDTQYF
D gene: .; J gene: TRBJ2-7; V gene: TRBV5-4; clone size: few; CDR3 DNA: TGTGCCAGCAGCACGGACAGTTACGAGCAGTACTTC; CDR3 protein: CASSTDSYEQYF
D gene: .; J gene: TRBJ2-5; V gene: TRBV3-1; clone size: .; CDR3 DNA: TGTGCCAGCAGCCAGGGTATGCCAGCCTCAGCTGGGGAGACCCAGTACTTC; CDR3 protein: CASSQGMPASAGETQYF
D gene: .; J gene: TRBJ1-1; V gene: TRBV11-2; clone size: few; CDR3 DNA: TGTGCCAGCAGCTTAGGTTGGGGAAGCACTGAAGCTTTCTTT; CDR3 protein: CASSLGWGSTEAFF
D gene: .; J gene: TRBJ1-6; V gene: TRBV7-3; clone size: few; CDR3 DNA: TGTGCCAGCAGCTTAGGAGCAGGGTATTCACCCCTCCACTTT; CDR3 protein: CASSLGAGYSPLHF
D gene: .; J gene: TRBJ2-2; V gene: TRBV7-9; clone size: .; CDR3 DNA: TGTGCCAGCAAAATCCGGGACTTTGGCGGGGAGCTGTTTTTT; CDR3 protein: CASKIRDFGGELFF
D gene: .; J gene: TRBJ2-2; V gene: TRBV18; clone size: .; CDR3 DNA: TGTGCCAGCTCACAGGGCCTAACTGCCCTCACCGGGGAGCTGTTTTTT; CDR3 protein: CASSQGLTALTGELFF
D gene: .; J gene: TRBJ2-2; V gene: TRBV7-8; clone size: many; CDR3 DNA: TGTGCCAGCAGCTTAGAACGCCCCGGGGAGCTGTTTTTT; CDR3 protein: CASSLERPGELFF
D gene: TRBD1; J gene: TRBJ1-2; V gene: TRBV3-1; clone size: few; CDR3 DNA: TGTGCCAGCAGCCAAGGGGGACAGGTTAACTATGGCTACACCTTC; CDR3 protein: CASSQGGQVNYGYTF
D gene: .; J gene: TRBJ2-7; V gene: TRBV6-2/TRBV6-3; clone size: .; CDR3 DNA: TGTGCCAGCAACATGGTCCCTCCGGGGCCCCACTGGGAGCAGTACTTC; CDR3 protein: CASNMVPPGPHWEQYF
D gene: TRBD2; J gene: TRBJ2-2; V gene: TRBV4-2; clone size: many; CDR3 DNA: TGTGCCAGCAGCCCCCAGCGGGAGGGCCCCGGGGAGCTGTTTTTT; CDR3 protein: CASSPQREGPGELFF
D gene: .; J gene: TRBJ1-5; V gene: TRBV6-1; clone size: many; CDR3 DNA: TGTGCCAGCAGTGAAGTCGGTGGGCCCCAGCATTTT; CDR3 protein: CASSEVGGPQHF
D gene: .; J gene: TRBJ2-6; V gene: TRBV7-2; clone size: .; CDR3 DNA: TGTGCCAGCAGCTCCTCTTTAGGGTCTGGGGCCAACGTCCTGACTTTC; CDR3 protein: CASSSSLGSGANVLTF
D gene: .; J gene: TRBJ1-1; V gene: TRBV7-9; clone size: many; CDR3 DNA: TGTGCCAGCAGCTTAGATGGGATCGGGAACACTGAAGCTTTCTTT; CDR3 protein: CASSLDGIGNTEAFF
D gene: .; J gene: TRBJ2-3; V gene: TRBV5-1; clone size: medium-sized; CDR3 DNA: TGCGCCAGCAGCAGCGGGACACCCACAGATACGCAGTATTTT; CDR3 protein: CASSSGTPTDTQYF
D gene: .; J gene: TRBJ1-1; V gene: TRBV11-3; clone size: many; CDR3 DNA: TGTGCCAGCAGCGAAGCCGGACGAATCTCTGAAGCTTTCTTT; CDR3 protein: CASSEAGRISEAFF
D gene: .; J gene: TRBJ1-2; V gene: TRBV24-1; clone size: .; CDR3 DNA: TGTGCCACCAGTGATGGGGGGGTCTATGGCTACACCTTC; CDR3 protein: CATSDGGVYGYTF
D gene: TRBD1; J gene: TRBJ2-3; V gene: TRBV24-1; clone size: many; CDR3 DNA: TGTGCCACCAGTGAGACAGGGGGCGGCACAGATACGCAGTATTTT; CDR3 protein: CATSETGGGTDTQYF
D gene: .; J gene: TRBJ1-1; V gene: TRBV13; clone size: .; CDR3 DNA: TGTGCCAGCAGCTTAGGATGGGGGGGGACTGAAGCTTTCTTT; CDR3 protein: CASSLGWGGTEAFF
D gene: TRBD2; J gene: TRBJ2-3; V gene: TRBV6-4; clone size: .; CDR3 DNA: TGTGCCAGCAGTGCGCGGGGGGACGGAGATACGCAGTATTTT; CDR3 protein: CASSARGDGDTQYF